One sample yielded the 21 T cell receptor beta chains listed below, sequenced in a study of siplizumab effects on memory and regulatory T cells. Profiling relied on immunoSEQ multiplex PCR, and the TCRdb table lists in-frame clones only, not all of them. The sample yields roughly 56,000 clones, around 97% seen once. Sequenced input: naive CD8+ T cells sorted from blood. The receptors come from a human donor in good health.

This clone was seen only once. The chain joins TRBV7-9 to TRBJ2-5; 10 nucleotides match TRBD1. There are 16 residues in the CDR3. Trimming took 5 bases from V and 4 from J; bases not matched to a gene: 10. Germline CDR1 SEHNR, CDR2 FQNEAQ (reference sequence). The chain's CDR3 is CASSPLGTGERETQYF. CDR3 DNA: TGTGCCAGCAGCCCACTGGGGACAGGGGAGCGAGAGACCCAGTACTTC. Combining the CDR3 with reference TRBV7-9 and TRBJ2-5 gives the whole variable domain DTGVSQNPRHKITKRGQNVTFRCDPISEHNRLYWYRQTLGQGPEFLTYFQNEAQLEKSRLLSDRFSAERPKGSFSTLEIQRTEQGDSAMYLCASSPLGTGERETQYFGPGTRLLVL.

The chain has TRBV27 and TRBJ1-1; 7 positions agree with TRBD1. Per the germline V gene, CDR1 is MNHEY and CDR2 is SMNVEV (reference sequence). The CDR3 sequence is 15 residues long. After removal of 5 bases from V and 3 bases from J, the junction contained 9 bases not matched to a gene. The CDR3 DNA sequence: TGTGCCAGCAGTCCTACAGGGGTTTCGGACACTGAAGCTTTCTTT. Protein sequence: CASSPTGVSDTEAFF.

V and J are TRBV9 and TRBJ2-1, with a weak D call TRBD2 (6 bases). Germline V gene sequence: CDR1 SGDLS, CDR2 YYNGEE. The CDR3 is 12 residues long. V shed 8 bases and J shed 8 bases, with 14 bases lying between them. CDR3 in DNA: TGTGCCAGTGCGACTAGATTCGATGAGCAGTTCTTC. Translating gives CASATRFDEQFF.

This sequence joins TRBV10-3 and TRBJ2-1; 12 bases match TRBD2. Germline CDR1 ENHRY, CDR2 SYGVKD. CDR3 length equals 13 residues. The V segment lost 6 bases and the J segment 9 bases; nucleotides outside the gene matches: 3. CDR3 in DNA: TGTGCCATCAGATCGGGACTAGCGGGTGAGCAGTTCTTC. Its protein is CAIRSGLAGEQFF.

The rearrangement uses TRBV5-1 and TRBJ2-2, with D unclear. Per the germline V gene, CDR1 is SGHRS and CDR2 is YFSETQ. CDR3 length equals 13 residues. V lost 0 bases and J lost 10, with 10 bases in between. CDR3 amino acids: CASSLEGPEELFF. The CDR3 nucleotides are TGCGCCAGCAGCTTGGAAGGTCCCGAGGAGCTGTTTTTT.

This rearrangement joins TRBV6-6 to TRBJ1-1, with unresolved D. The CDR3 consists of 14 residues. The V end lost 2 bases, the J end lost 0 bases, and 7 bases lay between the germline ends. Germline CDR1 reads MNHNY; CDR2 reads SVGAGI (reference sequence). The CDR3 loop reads CASSYDQMNTEAFF. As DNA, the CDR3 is TGTGCCAGCAGTTACGACCAAATGAACACTGAAGCTTTCTTT.

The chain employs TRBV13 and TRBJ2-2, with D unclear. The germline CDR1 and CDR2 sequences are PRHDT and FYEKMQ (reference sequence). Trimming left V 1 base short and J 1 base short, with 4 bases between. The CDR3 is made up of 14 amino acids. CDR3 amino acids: CASSLVMNTGELFF. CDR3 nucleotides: TGTGCCAGCAGCTTAGTTATGAACACCGGGGAGCTGTTTTTT. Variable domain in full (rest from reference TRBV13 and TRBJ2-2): AAGVIQSPRHLIKEKRETATLKCYPIPRHDTVYWYQQGPGQDPQFLISFYEKMQSDKGSIPDRFSAQQFSDYHSELNMSSLELGDSALYFCASSLVMNTGELFFGEGSRLTVL.

CDR3 DNA sequence: TGTGCCAGCAGCCCAGGACAGGGGACTTACAATGAGCAGTTCTTC. Encoded protein: CASSPGQGTYNEQFF. The J gene is TRBJ2-1, the V gene TRBV7-6, with 9 bases that match TRBD1. V lost 5 bases, J lost 4 bases, and 6 bases stayed unmatched. CDR3 length: 15 amino acids. Germline V lookup: CDR1 SGHVS, CDR2 FNYEAQ.

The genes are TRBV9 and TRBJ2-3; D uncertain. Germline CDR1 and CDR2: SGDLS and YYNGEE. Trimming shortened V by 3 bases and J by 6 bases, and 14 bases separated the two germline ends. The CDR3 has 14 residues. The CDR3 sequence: CASSGWPETDTQYF. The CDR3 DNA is TGTGCCAGCAGCGGCTGGCCTGAAACTGATACGCAGTATTTT.

CDR3 sequence: CASSMYAGAFNEQFF. The CDR3 region has the DNA TGTGCCAGTAGTATGTATGCGGGAGCTTTCAATGAGCAGTTCTTC. The chain joins TRBV19 to TRBJ2-1; 7 positions agree with TRBD2. Trimming removed 3 bases from V and 6 bases from J; junction bases left unmatched: 8. CDR1 is LNHDA, CDR2 SQIVND, per germline (reference sequence). The CDR3 totals 15 residues.

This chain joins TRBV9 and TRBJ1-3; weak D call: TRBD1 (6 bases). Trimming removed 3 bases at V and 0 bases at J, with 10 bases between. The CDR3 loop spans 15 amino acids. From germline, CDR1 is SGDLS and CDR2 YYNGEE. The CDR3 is CASSGTGSSGNTIYF. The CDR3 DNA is TGTGCCAGCAGCGGTACAGGGTCCTCTGGAAACACCATATATTTT.

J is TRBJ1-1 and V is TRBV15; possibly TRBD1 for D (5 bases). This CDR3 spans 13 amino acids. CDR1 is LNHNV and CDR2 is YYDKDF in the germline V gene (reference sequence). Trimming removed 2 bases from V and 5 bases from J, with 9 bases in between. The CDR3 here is CATSRSGGTEAFF. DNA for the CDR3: TGTGCCACCAGCAGATCGGGGGGGACTGAAGCTTTCTTT.

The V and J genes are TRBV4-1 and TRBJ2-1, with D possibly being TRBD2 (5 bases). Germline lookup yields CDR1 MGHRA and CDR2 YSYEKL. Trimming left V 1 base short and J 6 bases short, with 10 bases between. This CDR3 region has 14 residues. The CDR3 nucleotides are TGCGCCAGCAGCCAAGGGGAGCTAAGCAATGAGCAGTTCTTC. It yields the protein CASSQGELSNEQFF.

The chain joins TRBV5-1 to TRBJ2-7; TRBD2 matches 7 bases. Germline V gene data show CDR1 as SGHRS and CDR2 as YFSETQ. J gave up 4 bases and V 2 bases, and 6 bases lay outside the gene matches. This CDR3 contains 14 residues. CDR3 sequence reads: CASSLTSAAYEQYF. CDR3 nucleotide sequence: TGCGCCAGCAGCTTAACTAGCGCAGCTTACGAGCAGTACTTC.

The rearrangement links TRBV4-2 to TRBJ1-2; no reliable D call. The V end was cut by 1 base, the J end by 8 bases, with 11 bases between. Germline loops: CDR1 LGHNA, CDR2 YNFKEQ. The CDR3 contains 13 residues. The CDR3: CASSQVGGGGYTF. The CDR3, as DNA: TGTGCCAGCAGCCAAGTAGGCGGCGGCGGCTACACCTTC.

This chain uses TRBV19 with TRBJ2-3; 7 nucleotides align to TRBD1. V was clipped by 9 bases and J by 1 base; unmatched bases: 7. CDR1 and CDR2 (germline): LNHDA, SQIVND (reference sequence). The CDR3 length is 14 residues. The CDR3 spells CASKTGYGTDTQYF. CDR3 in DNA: TGTGCCAGCAAGACAGGGTATGGCACAGATACGCAGTATTTT.

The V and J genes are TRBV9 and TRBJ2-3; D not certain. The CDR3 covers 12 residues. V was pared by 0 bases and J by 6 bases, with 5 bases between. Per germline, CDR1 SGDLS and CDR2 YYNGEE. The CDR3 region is CASSVDTDTQYF. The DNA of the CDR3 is TGTGCCAGCAGCGTAGATACGGATACGCAGTATTTT.

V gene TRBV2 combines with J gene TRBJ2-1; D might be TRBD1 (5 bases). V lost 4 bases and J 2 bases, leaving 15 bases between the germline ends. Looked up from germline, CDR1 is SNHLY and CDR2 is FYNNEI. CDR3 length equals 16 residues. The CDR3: CASSVRETAAYNEQFF. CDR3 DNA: TGTGCCAGCAGTGTAAGAGAGACAGCAGCCTACAATGAGCAGTTCTTC.

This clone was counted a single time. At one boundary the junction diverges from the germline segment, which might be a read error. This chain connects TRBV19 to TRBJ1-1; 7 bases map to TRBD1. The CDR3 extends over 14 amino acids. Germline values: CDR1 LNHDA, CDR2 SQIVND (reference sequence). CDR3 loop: CATSLGQMNTEAFF. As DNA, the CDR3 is TGTGCCACTAGTCTGGGACAGATGAACACTGAAGCTTTCTTT.

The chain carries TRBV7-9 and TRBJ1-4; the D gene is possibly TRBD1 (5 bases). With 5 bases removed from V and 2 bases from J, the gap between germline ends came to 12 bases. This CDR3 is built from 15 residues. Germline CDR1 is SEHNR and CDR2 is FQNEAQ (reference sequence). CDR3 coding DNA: TGTGCCAGCAGCCCCGGAGGGGATACTAATGAAAAACTGTTTTTT. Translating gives CASSPGGDTNEKLFF.

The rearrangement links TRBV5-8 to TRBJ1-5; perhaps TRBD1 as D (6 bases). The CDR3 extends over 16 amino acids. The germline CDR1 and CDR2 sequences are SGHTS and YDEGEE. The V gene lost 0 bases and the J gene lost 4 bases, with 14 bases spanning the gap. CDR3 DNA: TGTGCCAGCAGCTTGGTGTGGCAGGGGATGAATCAGCCCCAGCATTTT. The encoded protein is CASSLVWQGMNQPQHF. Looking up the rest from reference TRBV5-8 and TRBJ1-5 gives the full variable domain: EAGVTQSPTHLIKTRGQQATLRCSPISGHTSVYWYQQALGLGLQFLLWYDEGEERNRGNFPPRFSGRQFPNYSSELNVNALELEDSALYLCASSLVWQGMNQPQHFGDGTRLSIL.